Below, 3 T cell receptor beta chains from the same sample are listed, as sequenced in a study of blood T cells in healthy people across ages. A sample-barcoded 5' primer and a J-beta primer mix were used in a second PCR of roughly 7 to 11 cycles. TCRdb redid the calling of the 5' RACE reads with MiXCR, one entry per CDR3 protein. The table shows 800,000 to 950,000 distinct CDR3 sequences, with almost 30% occurring only once. These same data were also listed under a study on T cells of mothers and their children.

The sample was blood. The receptor source for this set is a woman aged 40 to 50 in good health.

This clonotype was observed a handful of times. This chain joins TRBV20-1 and TRBJ2-3; 8 nucleotides match TRBD1. CDR1 and CDR2 (germline): DFQATT, SNEGSKA (reference sequence). The trim removed 5 bases at V and 14 bases at J, leaving 9 bases unmatched. The CDR3 length is 11 residues. Here the CDR3 DNA reads TGCAGTGCTCCCCTGGGACAGGTTTCGTATTTT. This translates into CSAPLGQVSYF.

The genes are TRBV6-6 and TRBJ2-3; D is possibly TRBD2 (6 bases). Trimming left V 4 bases short and J 1 base short, with 12 bases between. CDR3 length: 15 residues. The germline V gene has CDR1 MNHNY and CDR2 SVGAGI (reference sequence). The CDR3: CASSSGGVGTDTQYF. The CDR3 DNA reads as TGTGCCAGCAGTTCCGGAGGGGTCGGCACAGATACGCAGTATTTT.

This clonotype turned up a few times. This could be a read error, since a much larger clone is one nucleotide away. This sequence joins TRBV5-4 and TRBJ2-1; D is uncertain. The J call is in doubt because the DNA end fits TRBJ2-7 better. CDR1 and CDR2 from the germline V gene are SGHNT and YYREEE (reference sequence). This CDR3 has 13 amino acids. The CDR3 sequence is CASSLFTNNEQYF. The CDR3 DNA is TGTGCCAGCAGCTTGTTTACAAACAATGAGCAGTACTTC.